This T cell receptor (beta chain) derives from a study of control samples from healthy donors and cancer patients. The assay was immunoSEQ multiplex PCR, and TCRdb's table has in-frame clones only and misses some. This sample's clone table lists about 210,000 clones. The sequenced sample was blood. This clonotype originated in a woman in her thirties in good health.

This chain's CDR3 is CASSTAGRLGNQPQHF. DNA for the CDR3: TGTGCCAGCAGCACTGCAGGGAGGTTGGGCAATCAGCCCCAGCATTTT. V and J are TRBV5-5 and TRBJ1-5; possibly TRBD1 for D (5 bases). Germline-derived CDR1 and CDR2 are SGHKS and YYEKEE (reference sequence). The CDR3 loop spans 16 amino acids. V shed 4 bases and J shed 2 bases, with 16 bases lying between them. Using reference TRBV5-5 and TRBJ1-5 for the parts outside the CDR3, the full variable domain is DAGVTQSPTHLIKTRGQQVTLRCSPISGHKSVSWYQQVLGQGPQFIFQYYEKEERGRGNFPDRFSARQFPNYSSELNVNALLLGDSALYLCASSTAGRLGNQPQHFGDGTRLSIL.